These 5 T cell receptor beta chains originate from one sample sequenced in a study of T cell repertoires in cytomegalovirus infection. Each CDR3 protein gets one entry after TCRdb re-called the reads with MiXCR. The data show 160,000 or so distinct CDR3 sequences, 20% to 30% seen once. The sequenced sample consisted of PBMCs. These receptors all stem from a human donor in good health (CMV status not recorded). Some clones in this sample may be carry-over from other donors' samples.

The V and J genes are TRBV7-9 and TRBJ2-7, with no clear D. V lost 3 bases to trimming and J lost 2 bases, with 14 bases between them. From germline, CDR1 is SEHNR and CDR2 FQNEAQ (reference sequence). The CDR3 loop spans 15 amino acids. Here the CDR3 reads CASSFAGNQAYEQYF. Here the CDR3 DNA reads TGTGCCAGCAGCTTTGCAGGAAACCAAGCCTACGAGCAGTACTTC.

This chain joins TRBV25-1 and TRBJ2-5, with a weak D call TRBD2 (6 bases). Germline assignment: CDR1 MGHDK and CDR2 SYGVNS. This CDR3 has 18 amino acids. With 1 base removed from V and 2 bases from J, the gap between germline ends came to 20 bases. CDR3 residues: CASSELGWLARRQETQYF. In DNA form, the CDR3 reads TGTGCCAGCAGTGAATTAGGTTGGCTAGCGAGACGTCAAGAGACCCAGTACTTC.

The V gene is TRBV12-3 or TRBV12-4, the J gene TRBJ2-3, with D uncertain. This CDR3 is built from 14 residues. Trimming took off 3 bases at V and 5 bases at J, with 12 bases between the two ends. The CDR3, as DNA: TGTGCCAGCAGTTTCCTCACGGTGGAAGATACGCAGTATTTT. This encodes CASSFLTVEDTQYF.

This clonotype appeared many times. The chain employs TRBV7-2 and TRBJ2-5, with 7 positions matching TRBD2. Per germline, CDR1 SGHTA and CDR2 FQGNSA. With V trimmed by 2 bases and J by 1 base, 7 bases remained unmatched. This CDR3 is 16 amino acids long. Here the CDR3 reads CASSLLSGATQETQYF. The CDR3 DNA is TGTGCCAGCAGCTTACTGAGCGGGGCAACCCAAGAGACCCAGTACTTC. Full variable domain (outside the CDR3, taken from reference TRBV7-2 and TRBJ2-5): GAGVSQSPSNKVTEKGKDVELRCDPISGHTALYWYRQSLGQGLEFLIYFQGNSAPDKSGLPSDRFSAERTGGSVSTLTIQRTQQEDSAVYLCASSLLSGATQETQYFGPGTRLLVL.

On this clonotype itself: This may be a read error: a much more frequent sequence differs by one nucleotide. The chain carries TRBV7-9 and TRBJ2-7; D remains ambiguous. V was clipped by 2 bases and J by 2 bases, with 4 bases between them. The CDR3 spans 12 residues. CDR1 SEHNR and CDR2 FQNEAQ come from the germline V gene (reference sequence). CDR3 sequence reads: CASSLFPYEQYF. The CDR3 DNA follows: TGTGCCAGCAGCTTATTCCCCTACGAGCAGTACTTC.